What follows are 28 T cell receptor beta chains derived from one specimen sequenced in a study of blood T cell repertoires in COVID-19. The table came from immunoSEQ multiplex PCR; TCRdb's copy has only in-frame clones and leaves some out. This table holds some 250,000 clones, about four fifths found once. Sequences were obtained from peripheral blood. These TCRs come from a man aged 45-60 years with active or convalescent COVID-19.

In its sample, this clone was seen once. The V gene is TRBV15, the J gene TRBJ2-2, with TRBD1 identical over 7 bases. Unmatched junction bases numbered 7, after V lost 3 bases and J lost 3 bases. Germline V lookup: CDR1 LNHNV, CDR2 YYDKDF (reference sequence). The CDR3 has 16 residues. The CDR3 region has the DNA TGTGCCACCAGCAGCCTACAGGGGTTCGACACCGGGGAGCTGTTTTTT. Its protein product is CATSSLQGFDTGELFF.

This chain uses TRBV7-7 with TRBJ2-1, with 9 bases fitting TRBD2. Germline CDR1 reads SSHAT; CDR2 reads FNYEAQ (reference sequence). Trimming cost V 4 bases and J 4 bases; bases outside gene matches: 8. The CDR3 extends over 16 amino acids. CDR3 residues: CASSSSGTSTYNEQFF. The CDR3 DNA sequence: TGTGCCAGCAGCTCATCCGGGACTAGCACTTACAATGAGCAGTTCTTC.

J is TRBJ1-6 and V is TRBV19; 8 bases fit TRBD1. V lost 6 bases and J lost 11; bases outside the gene matches: 12. Germline CDR1 reads LNHDA; CDR2 reads SQIVND (reference sequence). The CDR3 loop spans 15 amino acids. Here the CDR3 DNA reads TGTGCCAGTAGGGGGTCGAGGACAGGGCAAACACCCCTCCACTTT. Translation gives CASRGSRTGQTPLHF.

J is TRBJ1-2 and V is TRBV6-1, with D perhaps matching TRBD1 (6 bases). V lost 1 base, J lost 2 bases, and 17 bases lay in between. The CDR3 runs 17 residues. Germline CDR1 MNHNS, CDR2 SASEGT. CDR3 sequence (DNA): TGTGCCAGCAGTGAAGGGTCTCAGGGGCTAGGGAACTATGGCTACACCTTC. It translates to CASSEGSQGLGNYGYTF.

The chain combines TRBV6-5 with TRBJ2-7, with 8 nucleotides matching TRBD1. Germline-derived CDR1 and CDR2 are MNHEY and SVGAGI. The CDR3 sequence is 13 residues long. Trimming removed 4 bases from V and 7 bases from J; junction bases left unmatched: 6. CDR3 loop: CASSSRTGGEQYF. CDR3 nucleotides: TGTGCCAGCAGTTCCAGAACAGGGGGAGAGCAGTACTTC.

This chain links TRBV7-9 with TRBJ1-2, with 10 bases that match TRBD1. Trimming at V came to 10 bases and at J to 8 bases, leaving 16 bases not matched to a gene. Germline V gene sequence: CDR1 SEHNR, CDR2 FQNEAQ (reference sequence). The CDR3 is 15 residues long. The chain's CDR3 is CAMPGDRGTDFGYTF. The DNA for the CDR3 is TGTGCCATGCCCGGGGACAGGGGCACGGATTTCGGCTACACCTTC.

The chain links TRBV3-1 (or the pseudogene TRBV3-2) to TRBJ2-1, with 12 positions matching TRBD2. CDR3 length equals 17 residues. Unmatched junction bases numbered 10, after V lost 2 bases and J lost 8 bases. CDR1 and CDR2 from the germline V gene are LGHDT and YNNKEL (reference sequence). Here the CDR3 DNA reads TGTGCCAGCAGCCAACTTGCTCTAGCGGGGGGGCAGGATGAGCAGTTCTTC. It translates to CASSQLALAGGQDEQFF.

This clone was seen once. This chain joins TRBV6-5 and TRBJ1-1; the D gene is possibly TRBD1 (6 bases). Germline CDR1 reads MNHEY; CDR2 reads SVGAGI. This CDR3 spans 13 amino acids. Trimming left V 7 bases short and J 3 bases short, with 12 bases between. The CDR3, as DNA: TGTGCCAGCATGTGGGGGCCCGACACTGAAGCTTTCTTT. Amino acids: CASMWGPDTEAFF.

This chain joins TRBV12-5 and TRBJ2-3, with 11 bases matching TRBD2. This CDR3 is 22 amino acids long. J lost 1 base, V lost 0 bases, and 18 bases had no gene match. Germline CDR1 and CDR2: LGHNT and FRNRAP. The CDR3 loop reads CASGLVLGGQKKLAGGTDTQYF. The CDR3 DNA sequence: TGTGCTAGTGGTTTGGTACTCGGGGGACAGAAAAAACTAGCGGGGGGCACAGATACGCAGTATTTT.

The chain recombines TRBV2 with TRBJ2-7; D perhaps matches TRBD1 (6 bases). CDR1 is SNHLY and CDR2 is FYNNEI in the germline V gene. The V and J ends lost 8 bases and 2 bases respectively, with 10 bases between them. CDR3 length: 12 residues. The CDR3 coding sequence is TGTGCCAGCCGACAGGATACCTACGAGCAGTACTTC. The encoded protein is CASRQDTYEQYF.

This clone came up once. This chain links TRBV12-3 or TRBV12-4 with TRBJ1-5; a weak D match, TRBD1 (6 bases). This CDR3 is 13 amino acids long. Trimming took 5 bases from V and 4 from J, leaving 9 bases between them. In nucleotides, the CDR3 is TGTGCCAGCAGTGGGGGCCGAAATCAGCCCCAGCATTTT. It specifies CASSGGRNQPQHF.

V and J are TRBV24-1 and TRBJ2-3, with 10 bases identical to TRBD2. The CDR3 loop spans 12 amino acids. Germline V CDR1 and CDR2: KGHDR, SFDVKD. The V gene end was trimmed by 7 bases and the J gene end by 6 bases; junction bases not matched to a gene: 0. The CDR3 nucleotides are TGTGCCACCAGGACTAGCGGGGATACGCAGTATTTT. Translation gives CATRTSGDTQYF.

DNA for the CDR3: TGTGCCAGCAGCCAAGATTCCGGAGACAATCAGCCCCAGCATTTT. It specifies CASSQDSGDNQPQHF. This chain links TRBV3-1 (or the pseudogene TRBV3-2) with TRBJ1-5; the D is unclear. Germline CDR1 LGHDT, CDR2 YNNKEL (reference sequence). Trimming removed 0 bases at V and 3 bases at J, with 9 bases between. The CDR3 is made up of 15 amino acids.

The chain has TRBV28 and TRBJ2-7; possibly TRBD1 for D (7 bases). V was shortened by 8 bases and J by 1 base, with 12 bases between the two germline ends. Germline-derived CDR1 and CDR2 are MDHEN and SYDVKM. The CDR3 is 13 residues long. The CDR3 loop is CASGGDSSYEQYF. The CDR3 nucleotides are TGTGCCAGCGGCGGGGACAGTTCCTACGAGCAGTACTTC.

The V gene is TRBV9, the J gene TRBJ1-2, with 7 bases matching TRBD1. This CDR3 has 13 amino acids. Germline V CDR1 and CDR2: SGDLS, YYNGEE. The trim removed 3 bases at V and 3 bases at J, leaving 2 bases unmatched. The CDR3 sequence is CASSEGADYGYTF. The CDR3 nucleotides read TGTGCCAGCAGCGAGGGGGCGGACTATGGCTACACCTTC.

The V gene is TRBV5-5, the J gene TRBJ2-7, with a tentative D call TRBD1 (6 bases). V was shortened by 7 bases and J by 6 bases, with 20 bases between the two germline ends. This CDR3 is built from 14 residues. Per the germline V gene, CDR1 is SGHKS and CDR2 is YYEKEE (reference sequence). The CDR3 DNA follows: TGTGCCAGCTCCCCCGGGGCAGGGGCAGGCGAGCAGTACTTC. As protein: CASSPGAGAGEQYF.

This clone was detected only once. The chain recombines TRBV6-1 with TRBJ1-5; D not resolved. The CDR3 has 13 amino acids. V was pared by 3 bases and J by 0 bases, with 3 bases between. CDR1 and CDR2 from the germline V gene are MNHNS and SASEGT. In nucleotides, the CDR3 is TGTGCCAGCAGTGATATTAGCAATCAGCCCCAGCATTTT. It codes for CASSDISNQPQHF.

V and J are TRBV4-2 and TRBJ1-4; weak D call: TRBD1 (6 bases). The germline V gene encodes CDR1 LGHNA and CDR2 YNFKEQ. Trimming stripped 4 bases from V and 8 bases from J, with 17 bases between. The CDR3 loop spans 15 amino acids. This CDR3 reads CASSREYRVEEKLFF. The CDR3 region has the DNA TGTGCCAGCAGCCGCGAGTACAGGGTGGAAGAAAAACTGTTTTTT.

The chain recombines TRBV27 with TRBJ2-1; the match to TRBD2 covers 14 bases. Germline CDR1 and CDR2: MNHEY and SMNVEV (reference sequence). The CDR3 is 20 residues long. V gave up 5 bases and J gave up 4 bases; unmatched junction bases: 16. The CDR3 DNA is TGTGCCAGCAGTAGTCGGACTAGCGGGGGGCCCACCGACATATACAATGAGCAGTTCTTC. Amino acid sequence: CASSSRTSGGPTDIYNEQFF.

The chain employs TRBV13 and TRBJ1-5; 10 bases fit TRBD1. Germline trimming cut 5 bases from V and 11 bases from J; bases unmatched to any gene: 18. Per the germline V gene, CDR1 is PRHDT and CDR2 is FYEKMQ (reference sequence). The CDR3 has 17 residues. The CDR3 protein is CASSRYTGTGERSAQHF. The CDR3 coding sequence is TGTGCCAGCAGCCGCTATACTGGGACAGGGGAAAGATCGGCCCAGCATTTT.

The rearrangement joins TRBV24-1 to TRBJ2-2; no firm D call. This CDR3 has 13 amino acids. Per the germline V gene, CDR1 is KGHDR and CDR2 is SFDVKD. The germline V and J ends were trimmed by 9 bases and 4 bases, with 11 bases remaining between them. The CDR3 DNA follows: TGTGCCACCCGGCAGGCCAGCACCGGGGAGCTGTTTTTT. Translating gives CATRQASTGELFF.

A single count supports this clone. V gene TRBV6-5 combines with J gene TRBJ1-2; D not certain. The CDR3 runs to 15 residues. The ends were cut back, 2 bases at V and 5 bases at J, with 15 bases in the middle. CDR1 and CDR2 from the germline V gene are MNHEY and SVGAGI. The CDR3 DNA follows: TGTGCCAGCAGTTACGGGTCGGAGGCGGGGTATGGCTACACCTTC. Translated: CASSYGSEAGYGYTF.

The chain employs TRBV30 and TRBJ1-6; TRBD1 aligns across 10 bases. There are 15 residues in the CDR3. Germline loops: CDR1 GTSNPN, CDR2 SVGIG (reference sequence). Germline trimming cut 1 base from V and 10 bases from J; bases unmatched to any gene: 7. The CDR3 nucleotides read TGTGCCTGGAGTGAAGGACAGGGGGGTAGGTCACCCCTCCACTTT. The encoded protein is CAWSEGQGGRSPLHF.

The rearrangement links TRBV6-5 to TRBJ1-2; D gene uncertain. V lost 0 bases, J lost 2 bases, and 7 bases lay in between. The CDR3 is 14 residues long. CDR1 and CDR2 from the germline V gene are MNHEY and SVGAGI. The CDR3 DNA follows: TGTGCCAGCAGTTACTCGAAACAGAACTATGGCTACACCTTC. Translation gives CASSYSKQNYGYTF.

The chain recombines TRBV7-3 with TRBJ2-5, with a tentative D call TRBD1 (5 bases). CDR1 is SGHTA, CDR2 FQGTGA, per germline. The CDR3 has 13 residues. Deletions cut 6 bases from V and 2 bases from J, with 10 bases between. The CDR3 bases are TGTGCCAGCAGTAAAGGGGTGCAAGAGACCCAGTACTTC. Translating it yields CASSKGVQETQYF. Combining the CDR3 with reference TRBV7-3 and TRBJ2-5 gives the whole variable domain GAGVSQTPSNKVTEKGKYVELRCDPISGHTALYWYRQSLGQGPEFLIYFQGTGAADDSGLPNDRFFAVRPEGSVSTLKIQRTERGDSAVYLCASSKGVQETQYFGPGTRLLVL.

This chain uses TRBV28 with TRBJ1-2; no firm D call. There are 14 residues in the CDR3. V was trimmed by 7 bases and J by 6 bases, leaving 18 bases between them. Germline assignment: CDR1 MDHEN and CDR2 SYDVKM. CDR3 loop: CASILNRGGNGYTF. The CDR3 DNA reads as TGTGCCAGCATCCTCAACCGGGGAGGGAATGGCTACACCTTC.

The J gene is TRBJ2-1, the V gene TRBV30, with D possibly matching TRBD1 (6 bases). This CDR3 has 13 residues. The ends were cut back, 2 bases at V and 8 bases at J, with 13 bases in the middle. Per germline, CDR1 GTSNPN and CDR2 SVGIG (reference sequence). The CDR3: CAWSTGAGDEQFF. The CDR3 DNA sequence: TGTGCCTGGAGTACCGGGGCAGGGGATGAGCAGTTCTTC. Based on the CDR3 plus reference TRBV30 and TRBJ2-1, the full variable domain is SQTIHQWPATLVQPVGSPLSLECTVEGTSNPNLYWYRQAAGRGLQLLFYSVGIGQISSEVPQNLSASRPQDRQFILSSKKLLLSDSGFYLCAWSTGAGDEQFFGPGTRLTVL.

The V and J genes are TRBV10-3 and TRBJ2-3, with no clear D. Per germline, CDR1 ENHRY and CDR2 SYGVKD. The CDR3 is 14 residues long. V lost 6 bases to trimming and J lost 0 bases, with 10 bases between them. The CDR3 region is CAIRAGSSTDTQYF. The CDR3 coding sequence is TGTGCCATCAGAGCAGGATCTAGCACAGATACGCAGTATTTT.